The entry that follows covers one T cell receptor (beta chain) sequence. The data stem from a study of cytomegalovirus exposure and HLA in healthy donors. Some clones are missing from TCRdb's copy, which holds only in-frame ones; the method was immunoSEQ multiplex PCR. The data hold approximately 97,000 clones, with roughly 94% observed a single time. Germline V CDR1 and CDR2: SGHRS, YFSETQ. J lost 4 bases, V lost 1 base, and 4 bases had no gene match. The CDR3 runs 15 residues. This TCR was recovered from a woman younger than 30 in good health and CMV-seronegative. The chain combines TRBV5-1 with TRBJ1-5; 8 nucleotides match TRBD1. The sequenced sample consisted of PBMCs. DNA for the CDR3: TGCGCCAGCAGCTTGAGGGGACAGGTGAATCAGCCCCAGCATTTT. Protein: CASSLRGQVNQPQHF. Full variable domain (remainder filled in from reference TRBV5-1 and TRBJ1-5): KAGVTQTPRYLIKTRGQQVTLSCSPISGHRSVSWYQQTPGQGLQFLFEYFSETQRNKGNFPGRFSGRQFSNSRSEMNVSTLELGDSALYLCASSLRGQVNQPQHFGDGTRLSIL.